The 27 T cell receptor beta chains listed next were all sequenced from one sample in a study of shared clonotypes between healthy human individuals. Libraries were prepared by immunoSEQ multiplex PCR; TCRdb keeps only in-frame clonotypes and omits some of them. The data show nearly 750,000 clones, around 77% seen once. Sample: memory CD4+ T cells sorted from blood. Sample subset: CD45RA-negative fraction. Source of these receptors: a woman aged 25 to 45 in good health.

For this clone: One base away lies a much larger clone, so this may be a sequencing read error. Other DNA sequences within the sample encode an identical CDR3. The rearrangement links TRBV6-5 to TRBJ2-2, with 10 bases lining up with TRBD1. Germline CDR1 MNHEY, CDR2 SVGAGI. The CDR3 consists of 15 residues. The CDR3 bases are TGCGCCAGCTTCCCGGGACAGGGGCTCACCGGGGAGCTGTTTTTT. Its protein is CASFPGQGLTGELFF.

V is TRBV7-8 and J is TRBJ2-5; D is ambiguous. Germline CDR1 SGHVS, CDR2 FQNEAQ. This CDR3 contains 13 residues. Trimming took off 2 bases at V and 3 bases at J, with 7 bases between the two ends. CDR3 sequence reads: CASSLSREETQYF. CDR3 bases: TGTGCCAGCAGCTTAAGTAGGGAAGAGACCCAGTACTTC.

The chain employs TRBV19 and TRBJ2-1; 12 nucleotides agree with TRBD2. CDR1 and CDR2 (germline): LNHDA, SQIVND (reference sequence). Losses at the gene ends were 2 bases for V and 8 bases for J; bases not matched to a gene: 4. CDR3 length: 15 residues. CDR3 sequence reads: CASSIPLAGGHEQFF. The DNA of the CDR3 is TGTGCCAGTAGTATACCTCTAGCGGGAGGGCATGAGCAGTTCTTC.

CDR3 in amino acids: CASSILIMRREYNEQFF. The DNA for the CDR3 is TGTGCCAGTAGTATATTAATTATGCGGCGGGAGTACAATGAGCAGTTCTTC. The gene calls are TRBV19 and TRBJ2-1; 7 positions match TRBD2. From germline, CDR1 is LNHDA and CDR2 SQIVND (reference sequence). CDR3 length: 17 amino acids. The trim removed 2 bases at V and 4 bases at J, leaving 11 bases unmatched.

The count of this clone is one. The chain joins TRBV27 to TRBJ1-5; TRBD1 agrees at 12 bases. The germline V gene encodes CDR1 MNHEY and CDR2 SMNVEV (reference sequence). The CDR3 spans 18 residues. The V and J ends lost 4 bases and 2 bases, in that order; junction bases with no gene match: 9. The CDR3 protein is CASSSGQGAADGNQPQHF. The CDR3, as DNA: TGTGCCAGCAGTTCGGGACAGGGGGCGGCGGACGGCAATCAGCCCCAGCATTTT.

The J gene is TRBJ2-2, the V gene TRBV27, with D possibly called TRBD1 or TRBD2 (6 bases each). From germline, CDR1 is MNHEY and CDR2 SMNVEV (reference sequence). The CDR3 is made up of 14 amino acids. Trimming took 7 bases from V and 4 from J, leaving 13 bases between them. The CDR3 DNA sequence: TGTGCCAGCACAAAAGGGGGGAGCACCGGGGAGCTGTTTTTT. Its translation: CASTKGGSTGELFF.

Details on this clone: Other DNA sequences within the sample encode an identical CDR3. The J gene is TRBJ2-5, the V gene TRBV29-1; TRBD1 or TRBD2 may be the D gene (5 bases each). Trimming pared 3 bases from V and 5 bases from J, leaving 10 bases between. CDR1 is SQVTM, CDR2 ANQGSEA, per germline. The CDR3 sequence is 12 residues long. The CDR3 DNA sequence: TGCAGCGTTGATCAGGGAGTGGAGACCCAGTACTTC. Its translation: CSVDQGVETQYF.

Note on this clone: Other DNA sequences within the sample encode an identical CDR3. The chain uses TRBV7-2 and TRBJ1-2, with 7 bases fitting TRBD1. With V trimmed by 5 bases and J by 2 bases, 5 bases remained unmatched. CDR3 length equals 14 residues. From germline, CDR1 is SGHTA and CDR2 FQGNSA. In DNA, the CDR3 is TGTGCCAGCAGCCCCGGACAGGCGAACTATGGCTACACCTTC. Translation: CASSPGQANYGYTF.

The chain uses TRBV7-7 and TRBJ2-2; D might be TRBD2 (5 bases). The germline V gene has CDR1 SSHAT and CDR2 FNYEAQ (reference sequence). There are 16 residues in the CDR3. Deletions cut 4 bases from V and 2 bases from J, with 14 bases between. The CDR3 nucleotides read TGTGCCAGCAGCTCGGTTACGGGAATCAACACCGGGGAGCTGTTTTTT. Translation: CASSSVTGINTGELFF.

This clone was recorded once. The chain uses TRBV11-2 and TRBJ1-1, with 7 nucleotides matching TRBD1. The CDR3 sequence is 12 residues long. V lost 5 bases and J lost 10; bases outside the gene matches: 7. Germline V gene lookup returns CDR1 SGHAT and CDR2 FQNNGV. CDR3 DNA sequence: TGTGCCAGCAGCCCCGGGGACAGAAGAGCTTTCTTT. This encodes CASSPGDRRAFF.

As regards this clone: A single base separates this from a much larger clone, so it may be a read error. The CDR3 DNA reads as TGTGCCAGCAGTCCGGGACAGGGGACTCAGCCCCAGCATTTT. It codes for CASSPGQGTQPQHF. The chain joins TRBV27 to TRBJ1-5, with 10 bases lining up with TRBD1. J lost 6 bases, V lost 5 bases, and 4 bases had no gene match. Germline V gene sequence: CDR1 MNHEY, CDR2 SMNVEV (reference sequence). CDR3 length: 14 amino acids.

This clone was seen a handful of times. This rearrangement joins TRBV6-7 to TRBJ2-7; possibly TRBD1 for D (5 bases). TRBV6-7 qualifies as an ORF whose function is uncertain. This CDR3 has 14 residues. V lost 6 bases to trimming and J lost 11 bases, with 23 bases between them. CDR3 sequence: CASSRDRRLLREYF. The DNA for the CDR3 is TGTGCCAGCAGCAGGGATCGACGGTTATTAAGGGAGTACTTC.

This clone was found once. The chain has TRBV30 and TRBJ2-7, with TRBD2 matching over 10 bases. Germline values: CDR1 GTSNPN, CDR2 SVGIG (reference sequence). V shed 0 bases, J shed 4 bases, and the junction held 6 bases outside the gene matches. The CDR3 extends over 15 amino acids. The CDR3 nucleotides read TGTGCCTGGAGTGTAGGTCTAGCGGGAGAATACGAGCAGTACTTC. Its protein product is CAWSVGLAGEYEQYF.

V is TRBV7-9 and J is TRBJ1-3, with a weak D call TRBD1 (6 bases). Trimming cost V 5 bases and J 1 base, with 18 bases left between them. The CDR3 consists of 17 residues. Germline CDR1 is SEHNR and CDR2 is FQNEAQ (reference sequence). The CDR3 nucleotides are TGTGCCAGCAGCCCCCCTGGGGGCTCGCTATCTGGAAACACCATATATTTT. As protein: CASSPPGGSLSGNTIYF.

This clone turned up a few times. The rearrangement uses TRBV19 and TRBJ1-2, with a tentative D call TRBD1 (6 bases). With 9 bases removed from V and 7 bases from J, the gap between germline ends came to 15 bases. The CDR3 extends over 12 amino acids. Germline CDR1 reads LNHDA; CDR2 reads SQIVND (reference sequence). CDR3 DNA sequence: TGTGCCAGCAATAACAGGGTTCTTGGCTACACCTTC. Protein sequence: CASNNRVLGYTF.

The genes are TRBV15 and TRBJ1-4, with TRBD1 matching 12 bases. This CDR3 spans 17 amino acids. Germline V CDR1 and CDR2: LNHNV, YYDKDF (reference sequence). Trimming took 1 base from V and 8 from J; bases not matched to a gene: 8. CDR3 in amino acids: CATSRGDRGLSGEKLFF. Written as DNA, the CDR3 is TGTGCCACCAGCAGAGGGGACAGGGGGCTAAGTGGAGAAAAACTGTTTTTT.

This sequence joins TRBV19 and TRBJ2-1; maybe TRBD1 (6 bases). The V end was cut by 5 bases, the J end by 9 bases, with 17 bases between. The CDR3 consists of 14 residues. Germline V gene data show CDR1 as LNHDA and CDR2 as SQIVND (reference sequence). This CDR3 is CASSLRDTRVEQFF. CDR3 bases: TGTGCCAGTAGTCTCCGGGACACCCGGGTTGAGCAGTTCTTC.

The V call is TRBV6-1, the J call TRBJ1-1; no firm D call. Germline lookup yields CDR1 MNHNS and CDR2 SASEGT. The CDR3 sequence is 13 residues long. V lost 2 bases to trimming and J lost 2 bases, with 6 bases between them. The CDR3 is CASSERVNTEAFF. DNA of the CDR3: TGTGCCAGCAGTGAACGGGTCAACACTGAAGCTTTCTTT.

The chain has TRBV19 and TRBJ1-1; no firm D call. Germline CDR1 and CDR2: LNHDA and SQIVND (reference sequence). Trimming took 6 bases from V and 0 from J, leaving 14 bases between them. The CDR3 length is 15 residues. CDR3 DNA: TGTGCCAGTAGGGATGGCGTCAGACTGAACACTGAAGCTTTCTTT. Translating gives CASRDGVRLNTEAFF.

This chain connects TRBV5-1 to TRBJ2-5, with 8 bases lining up with TRBD1. From germline, CDR1 is SGHRS and CDR2 YFSETQ. The CDR3 length is 14 residues. After removal of 3 bases from V and 0 bases from J, the junction contained 1 base not matched to a gene. The CDR3 loop is CASSSTGDQETQYF. The CDR3 coding sequence is TGCGCCAGCAGCTCGACAGGGGACCAAGAGACCCAGTACTTC.

V and J are TRBV28 and TRBJ1-2; no firm D call. Germline-derived CDR1 and CDR2 are MDHEN and SYDVKM. Trimming pared 6 bases from V and 4 bases from J, leaving 21 bases between. The CDR3 extends over 16 amino acids. DNA for the CDR3: TGTGCCAGCAGCACCCGAGAGGACGCCACGTCCTATGGCTACACCTTC. This translates into CASSTREDATSYGYTF.

V gene TRBV27 combines with J gene TRBJ1-2; D gene uncertain. CDR1 is MNHEY, CDR2 SMNVEV, per germline (reference sequence). The CDR3 is 12 residues long. V was clipped by 5 bases and J by 3 bases, with 7 bases between them. The DNA of the CDR3 is TGTGCCAGCAGTCCAACGGACTATGGCTACACCTTC. Translation gives CASSPTDYGYTF.

J is TRBJ2-1 and V is TRBV28, with a tentative D call TRBD2 (5 bases). V shed 3 bases and J shed 14 bases, with 11 bases lying between them. Germline-derived CDR1 and CDR2 are MDHEN and SYDVKM. The CDR3 spans 11 residues. The CDR3 region is CASSLSGIEFF. The CDR3 DNA sequence: TGTGCCAGCAGTTTGTCGGGGATAGAGTTCTTC.

This clone has only a few counts. The CDR3: CASVIRLATGETQYF. CDR3 bases: TGTGCCAGCGTCATACGCCTAGCAACGGGCGAGACCCAGTACTTC. The V call is TRBV2, the J call TRBJ2-5; possible D gene TRBD2, 5 bases. The CDR3 contains 15 residues. Germline V gene sequence: CDR1 SNHLY, CDR2 FYNNEI. The V end lost 8 bases, the J end lost 5 bases, and 21 bases lay between the germline ends.

The count of this clone is one. The V and J genes are TRBV28 and TRBJ1-4; 8 nucleotides line up with TRBD1. This CDR3 region has 16 residues. Trimming at V came to 7 bases and at J to 4 bases, leaving 11 bases not matched to a gene. Germline CDR1 is MDHEN and CDR2 is SYDVKM. The CDR3, as DNA: TGTGCCAGCAACCCTCTTCGGACAGGGAGTAATGAAAAACTGTTTTTT. It specifies CASNPLRTGSNEKLFF.

The V and J genes are TRBV5-1 and TRBJ1-6; tentative D call: TRBD1 (5 bases). Trimming left V 0 bases short and J 10 bases short, with 17 bases between. The CDR3 is made up of 16 amino acids. Germline CDR1 is SGHRS and CDR2 is YFSETQ. CDR3 DNA sequence: TGCGCCAGCAGCTTGGACGACAGCATTAATGGATCACCCCTCCACTTT. Its protein is CASSLDDSINGSPLHF. The full variable domain, its missing parts supplied by reference TRBV5-1 and TRBJ1-6, is KAGVTQTPRYLIKTRGQQVTLSCSPISGHRSVSWYQQTPGQGLQFLFEYFSETQRNKGNFPGRFSGRQFSNSRSEMNVSTLELGDSALYLCASSLDDSINGSPLHFGNGTRLTVT.

This chain links TRBV28 with TRBJ1-1, with a tentative D call TRBD1 (6 bases). Trimming shortened V by 7 bases and J by 2 bases, and 14 bases separated the two germline ends. CDR1 is MDHEN, CDR2 SYDVKM, per germline. The CDR3 has 14 residues. Here the CDR3 reads CASTPGHRNTEAFF. The CDR3 DNA sequence: TGTGCCAGCACCCCGGGACATCGAAACACTGAAGCTTTCTTT.